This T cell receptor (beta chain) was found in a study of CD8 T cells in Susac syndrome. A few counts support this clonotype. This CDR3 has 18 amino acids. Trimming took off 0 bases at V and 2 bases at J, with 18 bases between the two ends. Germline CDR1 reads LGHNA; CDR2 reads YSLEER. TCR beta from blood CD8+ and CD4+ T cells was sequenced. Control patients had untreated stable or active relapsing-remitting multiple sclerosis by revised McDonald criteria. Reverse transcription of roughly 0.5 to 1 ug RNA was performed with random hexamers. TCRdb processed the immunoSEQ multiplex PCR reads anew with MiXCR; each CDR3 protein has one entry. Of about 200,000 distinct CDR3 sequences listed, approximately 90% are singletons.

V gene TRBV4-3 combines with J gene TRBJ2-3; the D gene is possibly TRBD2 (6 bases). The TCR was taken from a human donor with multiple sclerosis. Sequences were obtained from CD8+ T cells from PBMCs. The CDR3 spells CASSQDGGGRGVTDTQYF. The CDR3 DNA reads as TGCGCCAGCAGCCAAGATGGTGGAGGGCGAGGGGTCACAGATACGCAGTATTTT.